The rows below give T cell receptor beta chains drawn from one sample of a study of control samples from healthy donors and cancer patients. Here immunoSEQ multiplex PCR was the method, and the copy in TCRdb shows in-frame clones only, minus some. The sample holds about 72,000 clones; over 80% are singletons and the top ten take 5% to 6%. Sequencing was done on a sample of blood. The receptors here all came from a woman in her sixties or seventies in good health. Each CDR3 is given with its conserved first and last residue. D genes are given only for firm matches. The size entry is marked missing in some rows and otherwise reads once, few, many or a size class.

clone_size	d_call	j_call	v_call	cdr3_nt	cdr3_aa
NA	NA	TRBJ2-7	TRBV20-1	TGCAGTGCTAGTGATAGCGGATTCTCCTACGAGCAGTACTTC	CSASDSGFSYEQYF
NA	TRBD1	TRBJ2-1	TRBV30	TGTGCCTGGAGTCGGGACAGAACCAACGGTCTCCTAACCCAGCAGTTCTTC	CAWSRDRTNGLLTQQFF
NA	TRBD2	TRBJ2-1	TRBV4-1	TGCGCCAGCAGCCAAGATGGGCGGGGGTTAAGTGAGCAGTTCTTC	CASSQDGRGLSEQFF
NA	NA	TRBJ2-1	TRBV5-1	TGCGCCAGCAGCTTGGCACTAGTCATCGATGAGCAGTTCTTC	CASSLALVIDEQFF
NA	NA	TRBJ2-1	TRBV19	TGTGCCAGTAGCCCCCTAGCCCGACCTGAGCAGTTCTTC	CASSPLARPEQFF
NA	TRBD1	TRBJ1-4	TRBV28	TGCGCCAGCAGTTTAGGATCGGCCGGACAGGGTGAAAAACTGTTTTTT	CASSLGSAGQGEKLFF
NA	NA	TRBJ2-5	TRBV18	TGTGCCAGCTCACCACTGTTAGACAGCCAAGAGACCCAGTACTTC	CASSPLLDSQETQYF
NA	TRBD2	TRBJ2-1	TRBV28	TGTGCCAGCAGTTCACGCCTTAGCGGGATTTACAATGAGCAGTTCTTC	CASSSRLSGIYNEQFF
NA	NA	TRBJ1-5	TRBV28	TGTGCCAGCAGTTGGACGATCAATCAGCCCCAGCATTTT	CASSWTINQPQHF
NA	NA	TRBJ2-1	TRBV5-1	TGCGCCAGCAGCTTTTTGGGGGGCTCCACCTACAATGAGCAGTTCTTC	CASSFLGGSTYNEQFF
NA	NA	TRBJ1-2	TRBV5-4	TGTGCCAGCAGCCCCCACACCCGGTCGAGGCCCACCTATGGCTACACCTTC	CASSPHTRSRPTYGYTF
NA	NA	TRBJ1-1	TRBV29-1	TGCAGCGTCTATGGGACCGACTACTCTGAAGCTTTCTTT	CSVYGTDYSEAFF
NA	NA	TRBJ1-6	TRBV3-1/TRBV3-2	TGTGCCAGCAGCCAAGATTCGGGCAGGGGATTTTATAATTCACCCCTCCACTTT	CASSQDSGRGFYNSPLHF
NA	NA	TRBJ1-4	TRBV12-3/TRBV12-4	TGTGCCAGCAGTTTAGAGGGGAATGAAAAACTGTTTTTT	CASSLEGNEKLFF
NA	NA	TRBJ1-6	TRBV6-5	TGTGCCAGCCTAGAGAATTCACCCCTCCACTTT	CASLENSPLHF
NA	TRBD1	TRBJ1-3	TRBV10-3	TGTGCCATTGGACAGGGGCAATACTCCTCTGGAAACACCATATATTTT	CAIGQGQYSSGNTIYF
NA	TRBD1	TRBJ1-5	TRBV19	TGTGCCAGTAGTCCGCGGAGGAGGGACAGTAATCAGCCCCAGCATTTT	CASSPRRRDSNQPQHF
NA	TRBD1	TRBJ1-5	TRBV18	TGTGCCAGCTCACAACAGGGGTATCAGCCCCAGCATTTT	CASSQQGYQPQHF
once	TRBD1	TRBJ2-1	TRBV5-1	TGCGCCACGTCACAGGGGGGTGGCAATGAGCAGTTCTTC	CATSQGGGNEQFF
NA	NA	TRBJ2-1	TRBV7-9	TGTGCCAGCAGCCCTACACAACACAATGAGCAGTTCTTC	CASSPTQHNEQFF
NA	NA	TRBJ1-4	TRBV19	TGTGCCAGTAGTAGCATAGCAACTAATGAAAAACTGTTTTTT	CASSSIATNEKLFF
NA	NA	TRBJ2-7	TRBV27	TGTGCCAGCAGTTTAAAAGGGGCGCCCTACGAGCAGTACTTC	CASSLKGAPYEQYF
NA	NA	TRBJ1-2	TRBV5-6	TGTGCCAGCAGCTCTAATTTGCGGGTCTCGCTAGCCCTCACAAACTTC	CASSSNLRVSLALTNF
NA	NA	TRBJ2-1	TRBV7-2	TGTGCCAGCAGCTTAACCATAGAGCAGTTCTTC	CASSLTIEQFF
NA	NA	TRBJ2-3	TRBV29-1	TGCAGCGTTGGTCGTCAGGCAGATACGCAGTATTTT	CSVGRQADTQYF
NA	TRBD2	TRBJ2-1	TRBV9	TGTGCCAGCAGCTCCGACGGACTAGCAGGTGAGCAGTTCTTC	CASSSDGLAGEQFF
NA	NA	TRBJ2-5	TRBV30	TGTGCCTGGAGGCTTAGAGGTCAAGAGACCCAGTACTTC	CAWRLRGQETQYF
NA	TRBD1	TRBJ1-1	TRBV30	TGTGCCTGGAGTGTACGGGCAGGGGGGGTTTTAATGAACACTGAAGCTTTCTTT	CAWSVRAGGVLMNTEAFF
NA	NA	TRBJ1-3	TRBV7-2	TGTGCCAGCAGCTTAAACGCCAAAACTGGAAACACCATATATTTT	CASSLNAKTGNTIYF
NA	NA	TRBJ2-7	TRBV7-9	TGTGCCAGCAGCTTAGGACAGGCCTTAGCCTACGAGCAGTACTTC	CASSLGQALAYEQYF
NA	NA	TRBJ1-4	TRBV4-2	TGTGCCAGCAGCGGAGTAACCGGACAGAATAATGAAAAACTGTTTTTT	CASSGVTGQNNEKLFF
NA	NA	TRBJ1-2	TRBV27	TGTGCCAGCAGCTCCCGACAGGCAGGGCGGGATGGCTATGGCTACACCTTC	CASSSRQAGRDGYGYTF
NA	NA	TRBJ1-6	TRBV6-5	TGTGCCAGCAGTCACACAGGGATTAATTCACCCCTCCACTTT	CASSHTGINSPLHF
NA	TRBD1	TRBJ1-4	TRBV28	TGTGCCAGCAGTCCGGGCGGGTTGCAGGGGGGTGAAAAACTGTTTTTT	CASSPGGLQGGEKLFF
NA	NA	TRBJ1-3	TRBV10-1	TGCGCCAGCAGTGAGTCAGGCTCTGGAAACACCATATATTTT	CASSESGSGNTIYF
NA	NA	TRBJ1-2	TRBV7-9	TGTGCCAGCAGCTTAATGGGAGCTACTAACTATGGCTACACCTTC	CASSLMGATNYGYTF
NA	TRBD1	TRBJ1-2	TRBV9	TGTGCCAGCAGCGTAGCTCCGGGACAGGGGACTCTTAACTATGGCTACACCTTC	CASSVAPGQGTLNYGYTF
NA	TRBD1	TRBJ1-2	TRBV4-3	TGCGCCAGCAGCCAAGATCGGGACAGGGATTACTATGGCTACACCTTC	CASSQDRDRDYYGYTF
NA	NA	TRBJ2-7	TRBV2	TGTGCCAGCAGTGAAGGGGCCTACGAGCAGTACTTC	CASSEGAYEQYF
NA	TRBD1	TRBJ1-5	TRBV18	TGTGCCAGCTCACTTCGACAGGGGAATCAGCCCCAGCATTTT	CASSLRQGNQPQHF
NA	TRBD1	TRBJ1-6	TRBV10-3	TGTGCCATCAGACCGACAGGGGGCCGTAATTCACCCCTCCACTTT	CAIRPTGGRNSPLHF
NA	TRBD2	TRBJ2-1	TRBV3-1/TRBV3-2	TGTGCCAGCAGCAAGGGGCAGCGGGAGAATGAGCAGTTCTTC	CASSKGQRENEQFF
NA	NA	TRBJ2-7	TRBV2	TGTGCCAGCAGTCAGCAGATCACAGTGGGGGACTACGAGCAGTACTTC	CASSQQITVGDYEQYF
NA	NA	TRBJ1-4	TRBV28	TGTGCCAGCAGAACCTCGCCGGGGATGTCCGGTAATGAAAAACTGTTTTTT	CASRTSPGMSGNEKLFF
NA	TRBD1	TRBJ2-3	TRBV2	TGTGCCAGCAGGAAAGCTCGGGACAGGGGGCTTTTAGATACGCAGTATTTT	CASRKARDRGLLDTQYF
NA	NA	TRBJ1-3	TRBV28	TGTGCCAGCAGTTTATTATGGGGGACGGGAAACACCATATATTTT	CASSLLWGTGNTIYF
once	NA	TRBJ2-1	TRBV18	TGTGCCAGCTCACCAATCTTCACCACTGGCTCTATCTACAATGAGCAGTTCTTC	CASSPIFTTGSIYNEQFF
NA	NA	TRBJ2-3	TRBV18	TGTGCCAGCTCACCCCGGGGGACCGGGAACACAGATACGCAGTATTTT	CASSPRGTGNTDTQYF
NA	NA	TRBJ1-1	TRBV27	TGTGCCAGCCGTACGGGGGGGACTGAAGCTTTCTTT	CASRTGGTEAFF
NA	TRBD1	TRBJ1-1	TRBV6-2/TRBV6-3	TGTGCCAGCAGCCGACAGGGGGGAGACACTGAAGCTTTCTTT	CASSRQGGDTEAFF